The 15 T cell receptor beta chains presented below share a single source sample, sequenced in a study of PD-1 blockade in mismatch repair-deficient tumors. The data were produced by immunoSEQ multiplex PCR, yet TCRdb's version contains in-frame clones alone and is incomplete. Here the sample spans just under 65,000 clones, more than 70% being singletons. Here the sequenced sample was peripheral blood, taken 52 weeks after starting pembrolizumab. The origin of the receptors is an adult with mismatch repair-deficient cancer.

This chain's CDR3 is CASSSSGRAGDEQFF. Written as DNA, the CDR3 is TGTGCCAGCAGCTCAAGCGGGAGGGCGGGCGATGAGCAGTTCTTC. The V gene is TRBV7-8, the J gene TRBJ2-1; TRBD2 agrees at 10 bases. Looked up from germline, CDR1 is SGHVS and CDR2 is FQNEAQ. This CDR3 is built from 15 residues. V was clipped by 4 bases and J by 8 bases; unmatched bases: 8.

This chain uses TRBV5-1 with TRBJ2-5; 10 nucleotides align to TRBD2. V lost 5 bases and J lost 2; bases outside the gene matches: 9. The CDR3 length is 16 residues. CDR1 is SGHRS, CDR2 YFSETQ, per germline. The CDR3 here is CASRLILAGRQETQYF. CDR3 DNA: TGCGCCAGCAGATTAATACTAGCGGGGAGACAAGAGACCCAGTACTTC.

The rearrangement joins TRBV27 to TRBJ2-1, with TRBD2 identical over 8 bases. The CDR3 length is 15 residues. The J segment lost 3 bases and the V segment lost 4 bases, leaving 5 bases of the junction unmatched. Germline CDR1 MNHEY, CDR2 SMNVEV (reference sequence). For the CDR3, the DNA is TGTGCCAGCAGTTCCGGGACTAGGGGCTACAATGAGCAGTTCTTC. This encodes CASSSGTRGYNEQFF.

This chain uses TRBV5-1 with TRBJ2-7; possible D gene TRBD1, 6 bases. This CDR3 contains 13 residues. Trimming removed 2 bases at V and 6 bases at J, with 12 bases between. The germline CDR1 and CDR2 sequences are SGHRS and YFSETQ. Written as DNA, the CDR3 is TGCGCCAGCAGCTTTGGCCAGGACAGCGAGCAGTACTTC. Its translation is CASSFGQDSEQYF.

The CDR3 DNA sequence: TGTGCCAGCAGTCCCCCGGGCCCAGGGGCGTACGAGCAGTACTTC. It specifies CASSPPGPGAYEQYF. The rearrangement joins TRBV28 to TRBJ2-7, with a possible D match to TRBD1 (6 bases). Germline V gene data show CDR1 as MDHEN and CDR2 as SYDVKM. Trimming removed 5 bases from V and 4 bases from J, with 18 bases in between. This CDR3 contains 15 residues.

J is TRBJ2-7 and V is TRBV11-2; possibly TRBD2 for D (5 bases). The CDR3 totals 14 residues. Per germline, CDR1 SGHAT and CDR2 FQNNGV. The V end lost 3 bases, the J end lost 3 bases, and 12 bases lay between the germline ends. The DNA for the CDR3 is TGTGCCAGCAGCTTCAAGCGGTCGGTCTACGAGCAGTACTTC. Translating it yields CASSFKRSVYEQYF.

The genes are TRBV7-9 and TRBJ2-1; D is possibly TRBD1 (5 bases). In germline, CDR1 is SEHNR, CDR2 FQNEAQ (reference sequence). The CDR3 runs 14 residues. V lost 5 bases and J 9 bases, leaving 17 bases between the germline ends. DNA of the CDR3: TGTGCCAGCAGCGCCAAGAAGGGGTTAGGTGAGCAGTTCTTC. It translates to CASSAKKGLGEQFF. The full variable domain, completed using reference TRBV7-9 and TRBJ2-1, is DTGVSQNPRHKITKRGQNVTFRCDPISEHNRLYWYRQTLGQGPEFLTYFQNEAQLEKSRLLSDRFSAERPKGSFSTLEIQRTEQGDSAMYLCASSAKKGLGEQFFGPGTRLTVL.

The J gene is TRBJ1-2, the V gene TRBV12-5; D ambiguous. This CDR3 has 14 residues. V lost 5 bases to trimming and J lost 0 bases, with 10 bases between them. Germline V gives CDR1 LGHNT, CDR2 FRNRAP. Written as DNA, the CDR3 is TGTGCTAGTGGTCCGGGAACCTCTAACTATGGCTACACCTTC. Translated, it gives CASGPGTSNYGYTF.

The chain employs TRBV5-1 and TRBJ1-1; D is ambiguous. This CDR3 contains 14 residues. Germline CDR1 SGHRS, CDR2 YFSETQ. V lost 0 bases and J 0 bases, leaving 6 bases between the germline ends. The CDR3 DNA follows: TGCGCCAGCAGCTTGGTACAGATGAACACTGAAGCTTTCTTT. Translation gives CASSLVQMNTEAFF.

This sequence joins TRBV10-3 and TRBJ1-1, with D tentatively TRBD1 (5 bases). V was clipped by 11 bases and J by 1 base, with 11 bases between them. The CDR3 is 12 amino acids. The germline V gene has CDR1 ENHRY and CDR2 SYGVKD. In DNA, the CDR3 is TGTGCCTCTCAGGACAAGAACACTGAAGCTTTCTTT. Protein product: CASQDKNTEAFF.

V gene TRBV5-8 combines with J gene TRBJ2-2, with TRBD2 matching 10 bases. This CDR3 contains 17 residues. Germline V gene lookup returns CDR1 SGHTS and CDR2 YDEGEE. After removal of 4 bases from V and 6 bases from J, the junction contained 12 bases not matched to a gene. DNA of the CDR3: TGTGCCAGCAGCATACTAGCGGGAAGGGATTTAGCCGGGGAGCTGTTTTTT. It specifies CASSILAGRDLAGELFF.

This clone was seen a few times. This chain connects TRBV18 to TRBJ2-1, with D unresolved. The germline gives CDR1 KGHSH, CDR2 LQKENI. The germline V and J ends were trimmed by 0 bases and 0 bases, with 9 bases remaining between them. CDR3 length equals 16 residues. In DNA form, the CDR3 reads TGTGCCAGCTCACCACCGGCCCTAAGCTCCTACAATGAGCAGTTCTTC. It encodes CASSPPALSSYNEQFF.

This clone was seen only a few times. V and J are TRBV5-1 and TRBJ1-5, with D perhaps TRBD1 (5 bases). The CDR3 covers 15 residues. Trimming left V 6 bases short and J 4 bases short, with 17 bases between. CDR1 is SGHRS and CDR2 is YFSETQ in the germline V gene. The CDR3 is CASTPGKGGNQPQHF. CDR3 nucleotide sequence: TGCGCCAGCACCCCAGGGAAGGGTGGGAATCAGCCCCAGCATTTT.

The V gene is TRBV11-2, the J gene TRBJ2-3, with 10 bases matching TRBD1. CDR3 length: 17 amino acids. V gave up 5 bases and J gave up 2 bases; unmatched junction bases: 10. Germline V gene data show CDR1 as SGHAT and CDR2 as FQNNGV. CDR3 sequence: CASSPRGTGESTDTQYF. In nucleotides, the CDR3 is TGTGCCAGCAGCCCCCGCGGGACAGGGGAATCCACAGATACGCAGTATTTT.

The chain couples TRBV2 to TRBJ2-1; the D is unclear. The V end lost 2 bases, the J end lost 2 bases, and 7 bases lay between the germline ends. The germline gives CDR1 SNHLY, CDR2 FYNNEI. The CDR3 has 14 residues. The CDR3 spells CASSEKAAYNEQFF. CDR3 DNA: TGTGCCAGCAGTGAAAAGGCAGCCTACAATGAGCAGTTCTTC.